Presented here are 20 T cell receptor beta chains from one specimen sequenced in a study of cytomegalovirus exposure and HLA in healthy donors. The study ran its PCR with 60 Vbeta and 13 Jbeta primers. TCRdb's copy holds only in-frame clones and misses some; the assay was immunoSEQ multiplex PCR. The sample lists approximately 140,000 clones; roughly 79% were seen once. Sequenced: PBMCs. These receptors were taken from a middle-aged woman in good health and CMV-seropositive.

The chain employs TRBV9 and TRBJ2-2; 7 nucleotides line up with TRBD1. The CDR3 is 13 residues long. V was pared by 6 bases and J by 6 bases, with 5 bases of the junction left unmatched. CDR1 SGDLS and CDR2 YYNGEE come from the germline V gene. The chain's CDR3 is CASNPTGSGELFF. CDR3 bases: TGTGCCAGCAACCCGACAGGGTCCGGGGAGCTGTTTTTT.

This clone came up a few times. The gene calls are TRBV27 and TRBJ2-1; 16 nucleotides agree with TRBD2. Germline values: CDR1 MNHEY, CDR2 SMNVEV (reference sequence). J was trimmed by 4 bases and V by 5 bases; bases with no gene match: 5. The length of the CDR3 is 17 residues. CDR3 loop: CASSRPGLAGGYNEQFF. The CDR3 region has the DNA TGTGCCAGCAGTCGACCGGGACTAGCGGGGGGGTACAATGAGCAGTTCTTC.

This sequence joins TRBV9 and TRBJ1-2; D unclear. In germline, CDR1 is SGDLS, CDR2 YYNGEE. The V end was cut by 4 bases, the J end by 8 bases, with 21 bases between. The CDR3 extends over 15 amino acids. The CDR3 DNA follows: TGTGCCAGCAGCATGAGCGAGGGCAGGTCTAAAGGCTACACCTTC. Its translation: CASSMSEGRSKGYTF.

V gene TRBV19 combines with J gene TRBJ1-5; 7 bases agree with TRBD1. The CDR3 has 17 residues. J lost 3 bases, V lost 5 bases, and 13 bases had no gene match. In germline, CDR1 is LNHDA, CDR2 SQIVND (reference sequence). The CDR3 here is CASSSPRGQRNNQPQHF. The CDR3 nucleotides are TGTGCCAGTAGTTCCCCCCGGGGACAGAGAAACAATCAGCCCCAGCATTTT.

CDR3 residues: CASSRQITGGYEQYF. The CDR3 coding sequence is TGCGCCAGCAGCCGCCAGATAACAGGGGGCTACGAGCAGTACTTC. The chain carries TRBV4-1 and TRBJ2-7, with 8 bases identical to TRBD1. The V gene's germline CDR1 is MGHRA and CDR2 YSYEKL. This CDR3 has 15 residues. The V gene end was trimmed by 4 bases and the J gene end by 3 bases; junction bases not matched to a gene: 8.

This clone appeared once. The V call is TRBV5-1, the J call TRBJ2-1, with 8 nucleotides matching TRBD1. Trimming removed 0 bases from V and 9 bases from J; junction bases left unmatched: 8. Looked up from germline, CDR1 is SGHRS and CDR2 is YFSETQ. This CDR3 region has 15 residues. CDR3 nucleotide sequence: TGCGCCAGCAGCTTGGCGGGGCAGGGGGCGGTTGAGCAGTTCTTC. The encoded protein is CASSLAGQGAVEQFF.

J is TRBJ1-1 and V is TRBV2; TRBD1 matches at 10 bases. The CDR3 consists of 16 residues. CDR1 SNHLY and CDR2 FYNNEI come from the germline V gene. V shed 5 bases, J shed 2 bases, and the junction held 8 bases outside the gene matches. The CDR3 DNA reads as TGTGCCAGCAGTCCACGGGACAGGGGAAAAAACACTGAAGCTTTCTTT. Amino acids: CASSPRDRGKNTEAFF.

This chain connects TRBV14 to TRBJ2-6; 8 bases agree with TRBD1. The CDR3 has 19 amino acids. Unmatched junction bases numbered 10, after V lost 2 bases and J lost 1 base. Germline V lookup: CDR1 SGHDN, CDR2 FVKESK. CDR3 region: CASSQPRTGHESGANVLTF. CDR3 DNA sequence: TGTGCCAGCAGCCAACCGCGGACAGGGCACGAGTCTGGGGCCAACGTCCTGACTTTC.

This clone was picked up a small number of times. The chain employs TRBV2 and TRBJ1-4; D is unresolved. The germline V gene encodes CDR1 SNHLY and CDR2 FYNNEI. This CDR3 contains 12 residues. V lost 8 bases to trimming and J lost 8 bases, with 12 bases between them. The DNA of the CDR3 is TGTGCCAGCTCGAACGGAGGGGAAAAACTGTTTTTT. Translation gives CASSNGGEKLFF.

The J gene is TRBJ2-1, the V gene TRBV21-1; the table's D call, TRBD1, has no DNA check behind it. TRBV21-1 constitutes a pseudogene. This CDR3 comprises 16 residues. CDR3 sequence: CASSTGKGQGLPEQFF. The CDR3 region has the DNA TGTGCCAGCAGCACGGGGAAAGGACAGGGTTTGCCTGAGCAGTTCTTC.

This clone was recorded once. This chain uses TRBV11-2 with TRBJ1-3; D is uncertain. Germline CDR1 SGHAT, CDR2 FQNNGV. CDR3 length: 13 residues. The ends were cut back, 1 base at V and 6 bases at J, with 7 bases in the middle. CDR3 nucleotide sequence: TGTGCCAGCAGCTTAGCCGAAGCAAACACCATATATTTT. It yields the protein CASSLAEANTIYF.

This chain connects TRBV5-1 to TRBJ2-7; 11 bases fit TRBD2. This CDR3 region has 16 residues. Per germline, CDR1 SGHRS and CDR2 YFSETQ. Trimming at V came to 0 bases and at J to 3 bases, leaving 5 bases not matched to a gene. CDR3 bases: TGCGCCAGCAGCTTGGCACTAGCGGGGGCGGTCTACGAGCAGTACTTC. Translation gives CASSLALAGAVYEQYF. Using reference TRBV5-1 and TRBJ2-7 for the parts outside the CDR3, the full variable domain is KAGVTQTPRYLIKTRGQQVTLSCSPISGHRSVSWYQQTPGQGLQFLFEYFSETQRNKGNFPGRFSGRQFSNSRSEMNVSTLELGDSALYLCASSLALAGAVYEQYFGPGTRLTVT.

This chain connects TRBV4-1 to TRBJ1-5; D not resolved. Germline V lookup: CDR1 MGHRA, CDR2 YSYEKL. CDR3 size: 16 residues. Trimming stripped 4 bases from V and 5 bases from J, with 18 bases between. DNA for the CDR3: TGCGCCAGCAGCCCCCGACGCTCAGGTACCGATCAGCCCCAGCATTTT. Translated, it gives CASSPRRSGTDQPQHF.

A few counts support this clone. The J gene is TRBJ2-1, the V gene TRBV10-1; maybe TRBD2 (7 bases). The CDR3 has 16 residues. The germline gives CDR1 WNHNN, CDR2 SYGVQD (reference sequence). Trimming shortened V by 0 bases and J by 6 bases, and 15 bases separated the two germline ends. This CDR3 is CASSESGRGGSNEQFF. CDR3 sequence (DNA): TGCGCCAGCAGTGAGTCGGGGAGGGGGGGTAGCAATGAGCAGTTCTTC.

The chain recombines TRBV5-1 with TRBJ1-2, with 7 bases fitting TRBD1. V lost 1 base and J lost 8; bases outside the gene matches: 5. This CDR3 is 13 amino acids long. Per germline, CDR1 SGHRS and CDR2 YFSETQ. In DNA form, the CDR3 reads TGCGCCAGCAGCTTGCAGGGGGGAATGGGCTACACCTTC. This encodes CASSLQGGMGYTF. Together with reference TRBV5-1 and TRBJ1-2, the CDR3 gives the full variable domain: KAGVTQTPRYLIKTRGQQVTLSCSPISGHRSVSWYQQTPGQGLQFLFEYFSETQRNKGNFPGRFSGRQFSNSRSEMNVSTLELGDSALYLCASSLQGGMGYTFGSGTRLTVV.

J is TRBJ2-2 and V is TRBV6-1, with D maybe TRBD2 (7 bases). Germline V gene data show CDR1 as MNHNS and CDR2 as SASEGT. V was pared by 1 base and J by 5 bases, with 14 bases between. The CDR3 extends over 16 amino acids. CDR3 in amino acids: CASSEGWGRGTGELFF. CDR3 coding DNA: TGTGCCAGCAGTGAAGGGTGGGGGCGGGGGACCGGGGAGCTGTTTTTT.

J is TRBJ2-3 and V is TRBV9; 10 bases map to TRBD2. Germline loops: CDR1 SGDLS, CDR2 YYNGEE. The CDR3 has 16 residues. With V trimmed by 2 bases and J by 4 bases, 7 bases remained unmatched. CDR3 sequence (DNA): TGTGCCAGCAGCGTCTCCGGGACTAGCGTGGCAGATACGCAGTATTTT. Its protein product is CASSVSGTSVADTQYF.

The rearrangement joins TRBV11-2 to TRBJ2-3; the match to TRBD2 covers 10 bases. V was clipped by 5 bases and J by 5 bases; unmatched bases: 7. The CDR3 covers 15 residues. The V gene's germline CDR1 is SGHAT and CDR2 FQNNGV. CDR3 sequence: CASSISGGAGDTQYF. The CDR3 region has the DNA TGTGCCAGCAGCATCAGCGGGGGGGCCGGAGATACGCAGTATTTT.

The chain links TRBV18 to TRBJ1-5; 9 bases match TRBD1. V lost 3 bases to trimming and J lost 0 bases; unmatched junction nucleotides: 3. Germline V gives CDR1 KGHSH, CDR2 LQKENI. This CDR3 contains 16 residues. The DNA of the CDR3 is TGTGCCAGCTCACCGGGGACAGGGCATAGCAATCAGCCCCAGCATTTT. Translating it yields CASSPGTGHSNQPQHF.

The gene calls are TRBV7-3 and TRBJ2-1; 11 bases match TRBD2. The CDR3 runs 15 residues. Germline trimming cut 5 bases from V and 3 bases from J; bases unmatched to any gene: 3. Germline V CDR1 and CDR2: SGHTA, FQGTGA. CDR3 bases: TGTGCCAGCAGCCTGGGGACTAGCGGCTACAATGAGCAGTTCTTC. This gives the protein CASSLGTSGYNEQFF.